The source of this T cell receptor beta chain is a study of T cells in Graves' hyperthyroidism and ophthalmopathy. From RNA transcripts, TCR beta CDR3 regions were amplified. A first-round RT-PCR of the TCR CDR3 used the HTBI primer set. TCRdb reanalysed the multiplex PCR reads using MiXCR and keeps one entry per CDR3 protein. The data contain 300,000 to 500,000 distinct CDR3 sequences, around 15% of them singletons. CDR1 is DFQATT, CDR2 SNEGSKA, per germline (reference sequence). This CDR3 comprises 16 residues. With V trimmed by 0 bases and J by 2 bases, 7 bases remained unmatched. In this sample, this clonotype turned up many times.

The receptor was isolated from a man aged 45-65 years with Graves' ophthalmopathy. The J gene is TRBJ2-3, the V gene TRBV20-1; 8 bases match TRBD2. Sequenced sample: blood. CDR3 protein: CSARDRLATNTDTQYF. CDR3 DNA: TGCAGTGCTAGAGATAGACTAGCGACCAACACAGATACGCAGTATTTT.